The T cell receptor beta chain described here comes from a study of blood T cell repertoires in COVID-19 (TCRdb year 2020). Regarding the study in general: Samples from collaborators originated in the United States, Italy and Spain and spanned both the acute and convalescent phases of COVID-19. Where available, HLA class I and class II types were obtained from metadata supplied by the sample provider rather than from assay-based typing. Deeply sampled blood TCRbeta repertoires from subjects exposed to, actively infected with, or recovered from COVID-19 were included in the dataset. The repertoires were made available in a free public database intended to serve as a resource for research on the immune response to SARS-CoV-2. The samples were drawn from two sources: the first 160 participants of the ongoing ImmuneRACE study, and about 1,300 subjects contributed by 6 global collaborators. The prospective study material was composed of cDNA or gDNA derived from T cells, B-cell-depleted T cells, or PBMCs. The sample metadata nearly always contained a de-identified subject ID, COVID-19 status, age in years and sex.

General study outcomes and caveats: The quantity of clinical and demographic metadata differed by source and by participant and was supplied without curation.

TCRbeta CDR3 regions were amplified from genomic DNA using the immunoSEQ Assay, a bias-controlled multiplex PCR. From the authors' description of their analysis: Nucleated cell counts per sample were estimated from amplification of reference gene primers within the assay. Sequence reads were collapsed and filtered to measure the absolute abundance of every unique TCRbeta CDR3 rearrangement. For each sample, productive Simpson clonality was calculated as the square root of Simpson's diversity index across productive rearrangements. Drawn from immuneACCESS, this table holds only the in-frame rearrangements with V and J called that TCRdb kept. Clones are partly lost; checked studies trace under half to an unresolved V gene and leave the rest unexplained. V and J calls and clone size are those listed in that table; D and trimming were worked out from the DNA. This sample holds around 160,000 clones; 78% were observed only once. The top ten clonotypes cover approximately 15% of the sample.

The germline V gene encodes CDR1 SGHRS and CDR2 YFSETQ. The CDR3 has 15 amino acids, counting the end cysteine and phenylalanine. CDR3 DNA is the only sequence kept; it has 45 bases, read in frame from the first base. V is pruned by 4 bases and J by 4 bases, leaving 7 bases of the junction without a gene match. As for this clone: What this receptor recognizes is not known. No base qualities exist here, and no much larger clone lies one base off it.

Each collaborating institution followed its own protocols to collect whole blood in K2EDTA tubes. For TCRbeta analysis, collaborator samples were shipped as frozen whole blood, as isolated PBMCs, or as DNA extracted from either sample type. Sequencing was performed on peripheral blood. This chain joins TRBV5-1 to TRBJ2-1, with 8 middle bases fitting TRBD1. This clonotype was obtained from a woman aged 80 or over with acute or convalescent COVID-19. This receptor has the CDR3 CASSIRTGPYNEQFF. The DNA sequence reads TGCGCCAGCAGCATCCGGACAGGGCCTTACAATGAGCAGTTCTTC.